Here is one T cell receptor (beta chain) with its context. This entry is derived from a study of OX40 agonist ivuxolimab in advanced cancers. Study-wide context: Administration of intravenous ivuxolimab to patients occurred every 2 weeks at 0.01 to 10 mg/kg. Dose-escalation patients had hepatocellular carcinoma, melanoma, renal cell or head and neck cancer. Patients with prior anti-PD-1, anti-PD-L1 or anti-CTLA-4 therapy were eligible; roughly 41% had some.

Germline assignment: CDR1 SGDLS and CDR2 YYNGEE. This CDR3 has 16 amino acids. Between the trimmed V and J ends, which lost 4 bases and 1 base, there was a span of 17 bases. Clones were sequenced by immunoSEQ multiplex PCR, and TCRdb holds only the in-frame ones, with some missing. The data contain about 71,000 clones, around nine tenths of them singletons. This chain uses TRBV9 with TRBJ1-1; D remains ambiguous. This TCR came from an adult with an advanced solid tumor such as melanoma, head and neck, liver or kidney cancer. This sample comprised CD4+ or CD8+ T cells sorted from blood, obtained in a trial of the OX40 agonist ivuxolimab. In DNA form, the CDR3 reads TGTGCCAGCAGCCCTCCGGGAACGGTCGGGAACACTGAAGCTTTCTTT. Amino acid sequence: CASSPPGTVGNTEAFF.